One sample yielded the 9 T cell receptor beta chains listed below, sequenced in a study of cytomegalovirus exposure and HLA in healthy donors. 60 Vbeta and 13 Jbeta primers were used in PCR. Sequencing was performed with immunoSEQ multiplex PCR; in TCRdb, only in-frame clones are kept and a portion is missing. The sample holds 150,000 to 200,000 clones, about 65% seen once. Sequencing used PBMCs. These receptors came from a girl aged 10-17 years in good health and CMV-seronegative.

DNA for the CDR3: TGTGCCAGCAGCCCCCTAGACAGGCGCTACGAGCAGTACTTC. Its translation is CASSPLDRRYEQYF. The genes are TRBV28 and TRBJ2-7, with D perhaps matching TRBD1 (6 bases). The CDR3 spans 14 residues. The ends were cut back, 6 bases at V and 3 bases at J, with 15 bases in the middle. Germline V gene lookup returns CDR1 MDHEN and CDR2 SYDVKM.

The V and J genes are TRBV15 and TRBJ1-1; no reliable D call. This CDR3 has 13 amino acids. Germline CDR1 LNHNV, CDR2 YYDKDF (reference sequence). The ends were cut back, 6 bases at V and 5 bases at J, with 13 bases in the middle. The CDR3 protein is CATRQNGDTEAFF. The CDR3 coding sequence is TGTGCCACCAGGCAGAATGGAGATACTGAAGCTTTCTTT.

This clone was observed a handful of times. The gene calls are TRBV13 and TRBJ1-4; D may be TRBD1 (5 bases). The CDR3 has 14 amino acids. V was trimmed by 8 bases and J by 4 bases, leaving 14 bases between them. Germline-derived CDR1 and CDR2 are PRHDT and FYEKMQ (reference sequence). CDR3 coding DNA: TGTGCCAGCGCCTCGGGGGGAAATAATGAAAAACTGTTTTTT. Protein sequence: CASASGGNNEKLFF.

The chain joins TRBV4-1 to TRBJ1-6, with TRBD1 as a possible D gene (5 bases). Germline CDR1 is MGHRA and CDR2 is YSYEKL. With 2 bases removed from V and 6 bases from J, the gap between germline ends came to 14 bases. There are 16 residues in the CDR3. CDR3 loop: CASSQFVGDFNSPLHF. The CDR3 DNA sequence: TGCGCCAGCAGCCAATTTGTAGGGGACTTTAATTCACCCCTCCACTTT.

This clone was seen just once. The genes are TRBV2 and TRBJ1-1; D may be TRBD1 (6 bases). Trimming removed 4 bases from V and 0 bases from J, with 12 bases in between. CDR1 and CDR2 (germline): SNHLY, FYNNEI. The CDR3 contains 15 residues. The DNA for the CDR3 is TGTGCCAGCAGTGGGGTCGGACAGCTGAACACTGAAGCTTTCTTT. It yields the protein CASSGVGQLNTEAFF.

The chain employs TRBV27 and TRBJ1-2; D ambiguous. The CDR3 runs 14 residues. The V end lost 3 bases, the J end lost 4 bases, and 12 bases lay between the germline ends. Germline loops: CDR1 MNHEY, CDR2 SMNVEV (reference sequence). This CDR3 is CASSLNPDFYGYTF. The CDR3 DNA follows: TGTGCCAGCAGTTTGAATCCCGACTTCTATGGCTACACCTTC.

V usage is TRBV5-1 and J usage is TRBJ1-4; D call uncertain. Deletions cut 0 bases from V and 5 bases from J, with 8 bases between. The CDR3 runs to 14 residues. Germline V CDR1 and CDR2: SGHRS, YFSETQ. The CDR3 DNA reads as TGCGCCAGCAGCTTGGAGAACCTAAATGAAAAACTGTTTTTT. This codes for CASSLENLNEKLFF.

This chain uses TRBV6-1 with TRBJ1-2; a possible D gene is TRBD1 (6 bases). The CDR3 runs 14 residues. Germline loops: CDR1 MNHNS, CDR2 SASEGT. V dropped 7 bases and J dropped 2 bases, with 14 bases sitting between them. CDR3 protein: CASTERRGNYGYTF. Here the CDR3 DNA reads TGTGCCAGCACGGAACGAAGGGGGAACTATGGCTACACCTTC.

The V gene is TRBV6-5, the J gene TRBJ1-2, with 10 nucleotides matching TRBD1. J gave up 8 bases and V 4 bases, and 10 bases lay outside the gene matches. The germline gives CDR1 MNHEY, CDR2 SVGAGI. The CDR3 covers 15 residues. This chain's CDR3 is CASSSRDRGLEGYTF. CDR3 bases: TGTGCCAGCAGTTCCCGGGACAGGGGCTTAGAAGGCTACACCTTC.